This T cell receptor (beta chain) originates from a study of technical replicates of blood from several donors. Trimming took 5 bases from V and 4 from J, leaving 23 bases between them. Germline CDR1 ENHRY, CDR2 SYGVKD. The CDR3 extends over 18 amino acids. Profiled with immunoSEQ multiplex PCR; TCRdb holds only in-frame clones, not every one. The sample shows 13,000 to 15,000 clones, approximately 84% of them seen only once. The sample taken for sequencing was PBMCs. The gene calls are TRBV10-3 and TRBJ2-2; D uncertain. The receptor's source is a human donor in good health. This CDR3 reads CAISPRETTKVSTGELFF. CDR3 nucleotides: TGTGCCATCAGTCCACGAGAAACTACCAAGGTGTCCACCGGGGAGCTGTTTTTT.